The TCR beta chain under discussion was sequenced for a study of blood T cell repertoires in COVID-19 (dated by TCRdb to about 2020). Notes on the research overall: Samples covering the acute and convalescent phases of COVID-19 were provided by collaborators in the United States, Italy and Spain. The material from the prospective study consisted of cDNA or gDNA derived from T cells, B-cell-depleted T cells, or PBMCs. The dataset comprised deeply sampled blood TCRbeta repertoires from subjects exposed to, actively infected with, or recovered from COVID-19. The repertoires were made available in a free public database intended to serve as a resource for research on the immune response to SARS-CoV-2. The samples were drawn from two sources: the first 160 participants of the ongoing ImmuneRACE study, and 1,200 or so subjects contributed by 6 global collaborators. The sample metadata nearly always contained a de-identified subject ID, COVID-19 status, age in years and sex. Where available, HLA class I and class II types were taken from metadata supplied by the sample provider and were not determined by assay-based typing. General conclusions and limits of the study: Clinical and demographic metadata were provided uncurated, with the amount varying by source and participant.

TCRbeta CDR3 regions were amplified from genomic DNA using the immunoSEQ Assay, a bias-controlled multiplex PCR. In the paper's pipeline: Nucleated cell counts per sample were estimated from amplification of reference gene primers within the assay. To quantify the absolute abundance of each unique TCRbeta CDR3 rearrangement, sequence reads were collapsed and filtered. For each sample, productive Simpson clonality was calculated as the square root of Simpson's diversity index over productive rearrangements. As stored in TCRdb, this immuneACCESS dataset retains in-frame rearrangements with V and J assigned. A fraction of the clones does not appear; measured against another copy, unresolved V genes explain less than half of the discrepancy, and the remainder lacks a known reason. The V and J calls and clone size were taken over from that table, and D and trimming were inferred from the DNA. This sample comprises a few hundred thousand clones, 90% of them detected only once. The leading ten clones occupy more than 12% of the sample.

Notes on this clone: Its cognate antigen has yet to be identified. No base quality information exists; no much larger clone differs at one position.

Participants in the prospective study were enrolled through a virtual design, were aged roughly 18 to 100 years, and lived in roughly 24 United States geographic areas. In the prospective study, participants were assigned to cohorts based on the clinical history participants reported in a screening survey and a study questionnaire. Exposed participants were defined as having been in contact with someone with a PCR-confirmed or clinician-diagnosed COVID-19 case within 2 weeks of study entry. In the prospective study, mobile phlebotomists collected whole blood, serum and a nasopharyngeal or oropharyngeal swab from each participant. Additional blood draws and questionnaires over an approximately 2-month period could optionally be provided by prospective study participants. Prospective study blood samples were shipped either frozen or at room temperature before DNA extraction. V ends up 0 bases short and J 3 bases short, with an unmatched junction base count of 21. The CDR3 covers 21 residues, taking in both the cysteine and the phenylalanine. Just CDR3 DNA is preserved here, 63 bases in frame from base 1. The germline V gene provides CDR1 MNHEY and CDR2 SVGEGT.

The rearranged segments are TRBV6-2 or TRBV6-3 and TRBJ2-7, and 9 junction bases match TRBD2. The TCR originated in a man aged 25 to 45 who had been exposed to COVID-19. Material for sequencing was PBMCs or T cells enriched from blood (not recorded which). The DNA sequence follows: TGTGCCAGCAGTTACTCGACAGAGCGGGGGGTTTCTACCACCTCTTACTACGAGCAGTACTTC. It translates to CASSYSTERGVSTTSYYEQYF.